The 7 T cell receptor beta chains listed next were all sequenced from one sample in a study of blood T cells in healthy people across ages. A J-beta primer mix and a sample-barcoded 5' primer were used in a second PCR of about 6 to 12 cycles. TCRdb reanalysed the 5' RACE reads using MiXCR and keeps one entry per CDR3 protein. The sample consists of fewer than 900,000 distinct CDR3 sequences, more than 40% of them appearing once. Sequenced: blood. The receptors derive from a woman aged 55-75 years in good health.

Worth noting for this clonotype: It may be a read error: a sequence one base away is much more abundant. The rearrangement links TRBV7-3 to TRBJ2-5; perhaps TRBD1 as D (6 bases). V was pared by 5 bases and J by 11 bases, with 18 bases between. Germline loops: CDR1 SGHTA, CDR2 FQGTGA. The CDR3 consists of 13 residues. Here the CDR3 reads CASSLGRGNEQYF. DNA for the CDR3: TGTGCCAGCAGCCTAGGCAGGGGCAATGAGCAGTACTTC.

This clonotype has just one count. A much larger clone lies one base from this, so it may be a read error. The V call is TRBV9, the J call TRBJ2-5, with D possibly being TRBD1 (6 bases). V lost 1 base to trimming and J lost 11 bases, with 12 bases between them. The CDR3 length is 12 residues. CDR1 SGDLS and CDR2 YYNGEE come from the germline V gene. The CDR3 here is CASSVIGGRQYF. For the CDR3, the DNA is TGTGCCAGCAGCGTAATAGGGGGTCGGCAGTACTTC.

This clonotype was picked up a small number of times. This rearrangement joins TRBV7-6 to TRBJ2-5; 7 nucleotides match TRBD2. V dropped 0 bases and J dropped 1; count of bases not matched to a gene: 2. The CDR3 contains 15 residues. Germline values: CDR1 SGHVS, CDR2 FNYEAQ. The CDR3 bases are TGTGCCAGCAGCTTAGCGCGCGGGGGCCAAGAGACCCAGTACTTC. Amino acids: CASSLARGGQETQYF. The whole variable domain, filled in from reference TRBV7-6 and TRBJ2-5, reads GAGVSQSPRYKVTKRGQDVALRCDPISGHVSLYWYRQALGQGPEFLTYFNYEAQQDKSGLPNDRFSAERPEGSISTLTIQRTEQRDSAMYRCASSLARGGQETQYFGPGTRLLVL.

This clonotype showed up just a few times. V is TRBV9 and J is TRBJ2-3, with D perhaps TRBD2 (5 bases). The V gene's germline CDR1 is SGDLS and CDR2 YYNGEE. V was pared by 5 bases and J by 2 bases, with 18 bases between. CDR3 length: 16 amino acids. This CDR3 reads CASSHFRDQATDTQYF. The CDR3 DNA follows: TGTGCCAGCAGTCACTTCCGGGATCAGGCCACAGATACGCAGTATTTT.

The rearrangement uses TRBV6-1 and TRBJ1-1; 7 nucleotides agree with TRBD1. The germline V gene encodes CDR1 MNHNS and CDR2 SASEGT. The CDR3 length is 17 residues. Trimming removed 6 bases from V and 0 bases from J; junction bases left unmatched: 13. Here the CDR3 reads CASRKTRTGLMNTEAFF. The CDR3 DNA sequence: TGTGCCAGCAGAAAAACGAGGACAGGCCTTATGAACACTGAAGCTTTCTTT.

The rearrangement links TRBV28 to TRBJ1-5; a weak D match, TRBD1 (5 bases). The CDR3 sequence is 15 residues long. The germline V and J ends were trimmed by 3 bases and 5 bases, with 14 bases remaining between them. The germline CDR1 and CDR2 sequences are MDHEN and SYDVKM. This CDR3 reads CASSLPQGVHQPQHF. The CDR3 DNA reads TGTGCCAGCAGTTTGCCTCAGGGAGTCCATCAGCCCCAGCATTTT. The variable domain in full, with the rest retrieved from reference TRBV28 and TRBJ1-5, is DVKVTQSSRYLVKRTGEKVFLECVQDMDHENMFWYRQDPGLGLRLIYFSYDVKMKEKGDIPEGYSVSREKKERFSLILESASTNQTSMYLCASSLPQGVHQPQHFGDGTRLSIL.

In this sample, this clonotype turned up a few times. The chain employs TRBV7-9 and TRBJ2-7; TRBD1 is a possible D gene (8 bases). The CDR3 runs to 12 residues. The V gene's germline CDR1 is SEHNR and CDR2 FQNEAQ (reference sequence). The ends were cut back, 3 bases at V and 12 bases at J, with 15 bases in the middle. In nucleotides, the CDR3 is TGTGCCAGCAGCTTGAACAGGGGGGGGACGTACTTC. Its translation is CASSLNRGGTYF.